The 32 T cell receptor beta chains reported below all come from one sample, sequenced in a study of T cells after yellow fever vaccination. TCRdb ran MiXCR on the 5' RACE reads and lists one entry per CDR3 protein. Of about 550,000 distinct CDR3 sequences detected, about 19% appear once; the ten largest clones hold roughly an eighth. Here the sequenced sample was PBMCs, taken 15 days after the yellow fever booster vaccination. The receptors stem from a man aged 25 to 40 who received the YFV17D yellow fever vaccine.

This chain connects TRBV7-2 to TRBJ1-1; TRBD1 might be the D (5 bases). Per germline, CDR1 SGHTA and CDR2 FQGNSA. CDR3 length: 15 residues. With 5 bases removed from V and 4 bases from J, the gap between germline ends came to 17 bases. Here the CDR3 DNA reads TGTGCCAGCAGCCTTGACGTCTTCACAGGCACTGAAGCTTTCTTT. Residues: CASSLDVFTGTEAFF.

The V gene is TRBV6-2 or TRBV6-3, the J gene TRBJ1-3; D is possibly TRBD1 (6 bases). V dropped 6 bases and J dropped 4 bases, with 22 bases sitting between them. This CDR3 contains 17 residues. Germline-derived CDR1 and CDR2 are MNHEY and SVGEGT. CDR3 residues: CASRGATGGMSGNTIYF. CDR3 nucleotides: TGTGCCAGCAGAGGGGCGACAGGCGGTATGTCGGGAAACACCATATATTTT.

This clonotype was picked up a small number of times. The rearrangement links TRBV10-3 to TRBJ2-6; TRBD1 or TRBD2 may be the D gene (6 bases each). CDR1 and CDR2 from the germline V gene are ENHRY and SYGVKD. The CDR3 totals 18 residues. Trimming shortened V by 0 bases and J by 2 bases, and 14 bases separated the two germline ends. This chain's CDR3 is CAISESGGRTTGANVLTF. CDR3 nucleotides: TGTGCCATCAGTGAGTCGGGGGGCCGAACGACTGGGGCCAACGTCCTGACTTTC.

Remarks on this clonotype: One end of the junction is discordant with germline, which a read error may explain. The genes are TRBV7-7 and TRBJ2-5; the D gene could be TRBD1 or TRBD2 (5 bases each). The CDR3 covers 14 residues. Per germline, CDR1 SSHAT and CDR2 FNYEAQ (reference sequence). In DNA, the CDR3 is TGTGCTAGCAGCTTGGGCAGGGAGCAAGAGACCCAGTACTTC. This translates into CASSLGREQETQYF. Together with reference TRBV7-7 and TRBJ2-5, the CDR3 gives the full variable domain: GAGVSQSPRYKVTKRGQDVTLRCDPISSHATLYWYQQALGQGPEFLTYFNYEAQPDKSGLPSDRFSAERPEGSISTLTIQRTEQRDSAMYRCASSLGREQETQYFGPGTRLLVL.

The chain joins TRBV19 to TRBJ2-7; TRBD1 might be the D (5 bases). CDR3 length: 15 residues. V was trimmed by 3 bases and J by 5 bases, leaving 17 bases between them. Germline CDR1 reads LNHDA; CDR2 reads SQIVND (reference sequence). CDR3 nucleotide sequence: TGTGCCAGTAGTATCCCCGGACACCGAACGAACGAGCAGTACTTC. Translation gives CASSIPGHRTNEQYF.

This sequence joins TRBV9 and TRBJ2-5; tentative D call: TRBD1 (6 bases). Germline CDR1 is SGDLS and CDR2 is YYNGEE. The CDR3 has 13 amino acids. Trimming removed 3 bases from V and 5 bases from J, with 11 bases in between. The DNA of the CDR3 is TGTGCCAGCAGCGGAGGGGGACCGGAGACCCAGTACTTC. The encoded protein is CASSGGGPETQYF.

V is TRBV27 and J is TRBJ2-7; D remains unclear. V was clipped by 2 bases and J by 3 bases, with 11 bases between them. The CDR3 length is 14 residues. Looked up from germline, CDR1 is MNHEY and CDR2 is SMNVEV (reference sequence). DNA for the CDR3: TGTGCCAGCAGTTTAGCACGGGCCGACTACGAGCAGTACTTC. This translates into CASSLARADYEQYF.

This clonotype was seen many times. V and J are TRBV10-3 and TRBJ1-5, with a tentative D call TRBD1 (5 bases). The CDR3 has 13 residues. V was shortened by 4 bases and J by 2 bases, with 6 bases between the two germline ends. Looked up from germline, CDR1 is ENHRY and CDR2 is SYGVKD. CDR3 sequence reads: CAISVQGNQPQHF. The CDR3, as DNA: TGTGCCATCAGTGTACAGGGCAATCAGCCCCAGCATTTT.

The V call is TRBV7-9, the J call TRBJ2-1; D gene unclear. The CDR3 consists of 15 residues. Trimming took off 3 bases at V and 5 bases at J, with 14 bases between the two ends. CDR1 SEHNR and CDR2 FQNEAQ come from the germline V gene (reference sequence). The CDR3 DNA is TGTGCCAGCAGCTTCTCACTCCGAAATGACAATGAGCAGTTCTTC. It codes for CASSFSLRNDNEQFF. The whole variable domain, remainder taken from reference TRBV7-9 and TRBJ2-1, is DTGVSQNPRHKITKRGQNVTFRCDPISEHNRLYWYRQTLGQGPEFLTYFQNEAQLEKSRLLSDRFSAERPKGSFSTLEIQRTEQGDSAMYLCASSFSLRNDNEQFFGPGTRLTVL.

The CDR3 DNA reads TGTGCCAGCAGTTATTCAGGGGGCTTTCTTGACACCGGGGAGCTGTTTTTT. Its translation is CASSYSGGFLDTGELFF. This chain joins TRBV6-5 and TRBJ2-2, with 8 bases fitting TRBD1. The CDR3 covers 17 residues. The ends lost 3 bases at V and 3 bases at J; junction bases unmatched: 9. CDR1 and CDR2 (germline): MNHEY, SVGAGI.

This clonotype was counted between two and nine times. The chain has TRBV7-2 and TRBJ2-7; 11 bases align to TRBD2. Trimming cost V 4 bases and J 5 bases; bases outside gene matches: 7. This CDR3 is built from 15 residues. The V gene's germline CDR1 is SGHTA and CDR2 FQGNSA. The CDR3 region is CASSSRLAGSNEQYF. The DNA for the CDR3 is TGTGCCAGCAGCTCCCGACTAGCGGGATCCAACGAGCAGTACTTC. The full variable domain, completed using reference TRBV7-2 and TRBJ2-7, is GAGVSQSPSNKVTEKGKDVELRCDPISGHTALYWYRQSLGQGLEFLIYFQGNSAPDKSGLPSDRFSAERTGGSVSTLTIQRTQQEDSAVYLCASSSRLAGSNEQYFGPGTRLTVT.

The sample holds a few counts of this clonotype. The chain links TRBV5-5 to TRBJ2-7, with a tentative D call TRBD1 (6 bases). The V end was cut by 4 bases, the J end by 0 bases, with 17 bases between. Germline CDR1 and CDR2: SGHKS and YYEKEE (reference sequence). The CDR3 has 16 amino acids. The CDR3 here is CASSGWTEWYSYEQYF. In DNA, the CDR3 is TGTGCCAGCAGCGGTTGGACAGAATGGTACTCCTACGAGCAGTACTTC. Supplemented by reference TRBV5-5 and TRBJ2-7, the full variable domain reads DAGVTQSPTHLIKTRGQQVTLRCSPISGHKSVSWYQQVLGQGPQFIFQYYEKEERGRGNFPDRFSARQFPNYSSELNVNALLLGDSALYLCASSGWTEWYSYEQYFGPGTRLTVT.

The rearrangement joins TRBV7-9 to TRBJ1-2; D unclear. This CDR3 is built from 11 residues. CDR1 SEHNR and CDR2 FQNEAQ come from the germline V gene (reference sequence). V was pared by 1 base and J by 7 bases, with 4 bases between. CDR3 sequence reads: CASSLGRGYTF. The CDR3, as DNA: TGTGCCAGCAGCTTAGGACGTGGCTACACCTTC.

The chain couples TRBV20-1 to TRBJ1-5; TRBD1 aligns across 9 bases. Germline lookup yields CDR1 DFQATT and CDR2 SNEGSKA (reference sequence). V shed 6 bases, J shed 4 bases, and the junction held 19 bases outside the gene matches. CDR3 length: 18 amino acids. CDR3 protein: CSAKTGTGLIGGNQPQHF. The CDR3 DNA sequence: TGCAGTGCCAAGACCGGGACAGGGCTGATTGGAGGTAATCAGCCCCAGCATTTT.

The chain uses TRBV6-5 and TRBJ2-1; D is uncertain. The CDR3 has 14 amino acids. V was pared by 0 bases and J by 2 bases, with 5 bases between. CDR1 and CDR2 (germline): MNHEY, SVGAGI. CDR3 coding DNA: TGTGCCAGCAGTTACTCCCGGACCTACAATGAGCAGTTCTTC. Its protein is CASSYSRTYNEQFF.

The sample holds a few counts of this clonotype. The chain carries TRBV7-2 and TRBJ2-5; D is unclear. In germline, CDR1 is SGHTA, CDR2 FQGNSA. The CDR3 length is 13 residues. V shed 1 base and J shed 5 bases, with 8 bases lying between them. The CDR3 DNA sequence: TGTGCCAGCAGCTTAGGCTCCCTTGAGACCCAGTACTTC. The encoded protein is CASSLGSLETQYF.

The chain has TRBV5-6 and TRBJ2-2, with D uncertain. V lost 4 bases to trimming and J lost 7 bases, with 8 bases between them. CDR1 and CDR2 (germline): SGHDT, YYEEEE. The CDR3 has 12 residues. CDR3 nucleotides: TGTGCCAGCAGCGCCCGTGTCGGGGAGCTGTTTTTT. This sequence encodes CASSARVGELFF.

The V gene is TRBV10-3, the J gene TRBJ2-7; 8 positions agree with TRBD1. CDR3 size: 13 residues. The germline V gene has CDR1 ENHRY and CDR2 SYGVKD. J was trimmed by 3 bases and V by 7 bases; bases with no gene match: 5. This chain's CDR3 is CAITATGGYEQYF. CDR3 in DNA: TGTGCCATCACCGCTACAGGGGGCTACGAGCAGTACTTC.

This clonotype showed up just a few times. V usage is TRBV11-2 and J usage is TRBJ2-1; D ambiguous. V lost 3 bases and J lost 11, with 8 bases in between. This CDR3 comprises 11 residues. Germline-derived CDR1 and CDR2 are SGHAT and FQNNGV. CDR3 nucleotides: TGTGCCAGCAGCTTTGGGTCGAAGCAGTTCTTC. Translated, it gives CASSFGSKQFF.

In this sample, this clonotype turned up a few times. The V call is TRBV10-3, the J call TRBJ2-3; 8 bases line up with TRBD2. The junction had 7 bases not matched to a gene; V was cut back by 5 bases and J by 6 bases. The CDR3 totals 14 residues. Germline values: CDR1 ENHRY, CDR2 SYGVKD. As DNA, the CDR3 is TGTGCCATCAGTCCTAGCGGGCCCCAGGATACGCAGTATTTT. Residues: CAISPSGPQDTQYF.

The chain employs TRBV10-3 and TRBJ1-6; D might be TRBD1 (6 bases). The germline gives CDR1 ENHRY, CDR2 SYGVKD. Trimming cost V 10 bases and J 12 bases, with 25 bases left between them. This CDR3 comprises 15 residues. CDR3 protein: CATKTTGVGHRPLHF. The CDR3 nucleotides read TGTGCCACCAAAACGACAGGCGTGGGGCATAGACCCCTCCACTTT.

This clonotype was detected many times. This chain links TRBV4-3 with TRBJ2-7; the D gene could be TRBD1 or TRBD2 (5 bases each). Germline-derived CDR1 and CDR2 are LGHNA and YSLEER. The CDR3 spans 15 residues. V lost 1 base, J lost 7 bases, and 17 bases lay in between. The CDR3 is CASSQGRDLGWEQYF. CDR3 nucleotide sequence: TGCGCCAGCAGCCAAGGCCGGGACCTGGGATGGGAGCAGTACTTC.

The chain combines TRBV13 with TRBJ2-1; 10 bases fit TRBD2. The CDR3 contains 16 residues. J was trimmed by 6 bases and V by 5 bases; bases with no gene match: 10. Germline values: CDR1 PRHDT, CDR2 FYEKMQ (reference sequence). As DNA, the CDR3 is TGTGCCAGCAGCCAGACTCTAGCGGGAGAGTCCAATGAGCAGTTCTTC. Its protein is CASSQTLAGESNEQFF.

This clonotype was seen more than once but under ten times. This chain connects TRBV18 to TRBJ1-1, with D unresolved. Looked up from germline, CDR1 is KGHSH and CDR2 is LQKENI. V lost 3 bases and J 1 base, leaving 9 bases between the germline ends. The CDR3 contains 14 residues. The CDR3 DNA is TGTGCCAGCTCACCGGGTCCGGGGAACACTGAAGCTTTCTTT. It translates to CASSPGPGNTEAFF.

The chain is built from TRBV11-2 and TRBJ2-5; 11 nucleotides line up with TRBD2. The CDR3 sequence is 15 residues long. J lost 6 bases, V lost 1 base, and 4 bases had no gene match. CDR1 is SGHAT and CDR2 is FQNNGV in the germline V gene. CDR3: CASSLVLAGGKTQYF. CDR3 bases: TGTGCCAGCAGCTTAGTCCTAGCGGGAGGAAAGACCCAGTACTTC.

The rearrangement joins TRBV6-4 to TRBJ2-3; maybe TRBD2 (6 bases). V lost 8 bases and J 0 bases, leaving 39 bases between the germline ends. Germline CDR1 is MRHNA and CDR2 is SNTAGT. The CDR3 has 23 residues. CDR3 sequence (DNA): TGTGCCAGCGGTGCCTACGGGACTGTAGTAAGGGACCTAGAGGCTCCAAGCACAGATACGCAGTATTTT. This codes for CASGAYGTVVRDLEAPSTDTQYF.

The CDR3 DNA reads as TGTGCCAGCAGCTTAGACGAATATACGCAGTATTTT. Translating it yields CASSLDEYTQYF. This chain joins TRBV7-2 and TRBJ2-3, with no clear D. Germline V gene lookup returns CDR1 SGHTA and CDR2 FQGNSA. Trimming removed 1 base at V and 7 bases at J, with 6 bases between. CDR3 length: 12 residues.

This clonotype has more than one count but fewer than ten. The DNA for the CDR3 is TGTGCCAGCAGTTTATCTACTAGCGAATTAAACAATGAGCAGTTCTTC. It codes for CASSLSTSELNNEQFF. V usage is TRBV28 and J usage is TRBJ2-1; 7 nucleotides line up with TRBD2. The V segment lost 1 base and the J segment 5 bases; nucleotides outside the gene matches: 8. Germline V gene lookup returns CDR1 MDHEN and CDR2 SYDVKM. CDR3 length equals 16 residues.

This clonotype was counted a few times. The V and J genes are TRBV5-1 and TRBJ2-7; possibly TRBD2 for D (6 bases). The length of the CDR3 is 14 residues. Trimming removed 4 bases at V and 2 bases at J, with 13 bases between. Germline CDR1 and CDR2: SGHRS and YFSETQ. The CDR3 sequence: CASSPPRGPYEQYF. CDR3 nucleotide sequence: TGCGCCAGCAGCCCCCCGCGGGGTCCCTACGAGCAGTACTTC.

The chain uses TRBV2 and TRBJ2-5, with D tentatively TRBD1 or TRBD2 (5 bases each). Per the germline V gene, CDR1 is SNHLY and CDR2 is FYNNEI. The CDR3 is made up of 13 amino acids. Deletions cut 5 bases from V and 1 base from J, with 8 bases between. The CDR3 region is CASSRGTQETQYF. CDR3 DNA: TGTGCCAGCAGTAGAGGGACCCAAGAGACCCAGTACTTC.

V gene TRBV4-1 combines with J gene TRBJ2-1, with D uncertain. Germline V gene lookup returns CDR1 MGHRA and CDR2 YSYEKL. The CDR3 totals 16 residues. V was shortened by 1 base and J by 0 bases, with 10 bases between the two germline ends. CDR3 sequence reads: CASSQGFPGSYNEQFF. The CDR3 DNA reads TGCGCCAGCAGCCAAGGCTTCCCCGGCTCCTACAATGAGCAGTTCTTC.

The chain combines TRBV27 with TRBJ2-3; 9 bases are a match to TRBD2. The germline CDR1 and CDR2 sequences are MNHEY and SMNVEV (reference sequence). The junction had 6 bases not matched to a gene; V was cut back by 2 bases and J by 6 bases. The length of the CDR3 is 15 residues. CDR3 sequence reads: CASSLTAGGPDTQYF. In DNA, the CDR3 is TGTGCCAGCAGTTTAACAGCGGGAGGCCCCGATACGCAGTATTTT.